The subject of this entry is one TCR beta chain. The trim removed 8 bases at V and 6 bases at J, leaving 4 bases unmatched. Germline values: CDR1 SGHRS, CDR2 YFSETQ. CDR3 length equals 12 residues. Sequenced by immunoSEQ multiplex PCR; TCRdb stores in-frame clones only, minus some. The table records about 240,000 clones, 75% to 90% of them present only once. This record comes from a study of blood T cell repertoires in COVID-19. Study-level background: Specimens from acute and convalescent COVID-19 originated in the United States, Italy and Spain.

The rearrangement links TRBV5-1 to TRBJ1-2; 10 bases fit TRBD1. This sequence originates from a woman in her twenties or thirties who had recovered from COVID-19. The sequenced sample consisted of PBMCs or T cells enriched from blood (not recorded which). This CDR3 reads CASWGTGDGYTF. In DNA, the CDR3 is TGCGCCAGTTGGGGGACAGGGGATGGCTACACCTTC. The full variable domain, completed using reference TRBV5-1 and TRBJ1-2, is KAGVTQTPRYLIKTRGQQVTLSCSPISGHRSVSWYQQTPGQGLQFLFEYFSETQRNKGNFPGRFSGRQFSNSRSEMNVSTLELGDSALYLCASWGTGDGYTFGSGTRLTVV.